This TCR beta chain came from a study of blood T cell repertoires in COVID-19. Overall study context: The samples span acute and convalescent COVID-19 from the United States, Italy and Spain. In each case, the material was cDNA or gDNA derived from T cells, B-cell-depleted T cells, or PBMCs.

This CDR3 is built from 17 residues. CDR1 and CDR2 from the germline V gene are SQVTM and ANQGSEA. V was clipped by 3 bases and J by 6 bases; unmatched bases: 12. As processed by the authors: Nucleated cell counts were estimated from reference gene primer amplification. Method: immunoSEQ multiplex PCR; TCRdb's copy keeps in-frame clones and lacks some. V, J and clone size are taken as reported in that table, and D and trimming were inferred from the DNA itself. The table lists 250,000 or so clones, 70% to 85% of them singletons, with approximately 1.9% in the top ten. Sequenced input: peripheral blood. V usage is TRBV29-1 and J usage is TRBJ2-1; 12 bases line up with TRBD2. This receptor was obtained from an elderly woman with acute or convalescent COVID-19. CDR3 bases: TGCAGCGTTGAGGGTCCGACTAGCGGGAGAATCGGCAATGAGCAGTTCTTC. It encodes CSVEGPTSGRIGNEQFF.